This T cell receptor beta chain was retrieved from a study of blood T cell repertoires in COVID-19. Overall study: Specimens from acute and convalescent COVID-19 originated in the United States, Italy and Spain.

There are 16 residues in the CDR3. J was trimmed by 5 bases and V by 3 bases; bases with no gene match: 5. Germline CDR1 is SGHNT and CDR2 is YYREEE (reference sequence). Libraries were prepared by immunoSEQ multiplex PCR; TCRdb keeps only in-frame clonotypes and omits some of them. The sample includes roughly 200,000 clones, roughly 84% of them seen just once. This clone showed up just a few times. The chain combines TRBV5-4 with TRBJ2-1, with TRBD2 identical over 13 bases. This TCR was recovered from a human donor in a cohort sampled during active COVID-19. The sample consisted of peripheral blood. The CDR3 spells CASSWTSGRVNNEQFF. In DNA, the CDR3 is TGTGCCAGCAGCTGGACTAGCGGGAGAGTCAACAATGAGCAGTTCTTC.